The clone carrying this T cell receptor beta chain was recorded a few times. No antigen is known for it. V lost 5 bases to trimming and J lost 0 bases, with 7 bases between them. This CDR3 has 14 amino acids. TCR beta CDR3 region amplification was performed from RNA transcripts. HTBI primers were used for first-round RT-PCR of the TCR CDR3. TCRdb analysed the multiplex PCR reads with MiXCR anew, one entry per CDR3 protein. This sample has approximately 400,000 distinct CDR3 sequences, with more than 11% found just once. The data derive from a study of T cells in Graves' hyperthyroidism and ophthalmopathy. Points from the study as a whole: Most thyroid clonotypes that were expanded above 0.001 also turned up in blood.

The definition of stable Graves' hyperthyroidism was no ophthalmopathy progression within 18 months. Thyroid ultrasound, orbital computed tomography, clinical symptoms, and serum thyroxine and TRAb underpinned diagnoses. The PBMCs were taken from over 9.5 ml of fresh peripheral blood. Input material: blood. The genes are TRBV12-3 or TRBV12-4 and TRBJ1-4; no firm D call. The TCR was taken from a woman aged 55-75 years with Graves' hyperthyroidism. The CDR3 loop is CASSAGTTNEKLFF. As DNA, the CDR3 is TGTGCCAGCAGTGCCGGGACAACTAATGAAAAACTGTTTTTT.